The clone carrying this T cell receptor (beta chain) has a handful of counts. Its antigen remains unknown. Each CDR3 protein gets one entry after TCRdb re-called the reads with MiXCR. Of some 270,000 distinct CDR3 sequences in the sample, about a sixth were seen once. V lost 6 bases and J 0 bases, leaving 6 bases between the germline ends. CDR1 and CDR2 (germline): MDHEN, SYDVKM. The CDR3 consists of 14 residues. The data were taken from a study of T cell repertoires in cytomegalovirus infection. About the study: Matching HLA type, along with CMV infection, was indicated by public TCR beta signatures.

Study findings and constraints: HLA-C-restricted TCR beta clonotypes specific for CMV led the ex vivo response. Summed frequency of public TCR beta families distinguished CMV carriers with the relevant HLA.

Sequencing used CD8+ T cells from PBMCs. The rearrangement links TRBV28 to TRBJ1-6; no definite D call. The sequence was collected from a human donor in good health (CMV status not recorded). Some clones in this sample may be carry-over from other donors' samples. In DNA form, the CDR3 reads TGTGCCAGCAGGAAAAGCTCCTATAATTCACCCCTCCACTTT. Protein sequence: CASRKSSYNSPLHF.